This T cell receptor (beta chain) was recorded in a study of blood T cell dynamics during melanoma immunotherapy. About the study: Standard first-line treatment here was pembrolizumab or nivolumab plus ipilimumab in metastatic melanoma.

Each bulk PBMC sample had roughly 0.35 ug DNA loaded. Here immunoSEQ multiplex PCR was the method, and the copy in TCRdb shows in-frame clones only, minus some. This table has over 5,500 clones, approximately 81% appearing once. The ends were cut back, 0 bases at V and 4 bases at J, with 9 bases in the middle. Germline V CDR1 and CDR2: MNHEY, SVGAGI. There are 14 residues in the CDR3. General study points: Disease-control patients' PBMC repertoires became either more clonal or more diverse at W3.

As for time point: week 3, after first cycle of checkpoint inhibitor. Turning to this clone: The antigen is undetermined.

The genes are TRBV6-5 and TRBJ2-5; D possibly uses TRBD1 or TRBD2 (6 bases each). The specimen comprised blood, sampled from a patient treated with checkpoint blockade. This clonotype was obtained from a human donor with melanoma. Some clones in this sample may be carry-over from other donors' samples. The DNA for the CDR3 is TGTGCCAGCAGTTACTCTGGGGGGCGAGAGACCCAGTACTTC. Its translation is CASSYSGGRETQYF.